This entry lists 9 T cell receptor beta chains sequenced from one sample in a study of cytomegalovirus exposure and HLA in healthy donors. The PCR ran on 60 Vbeta and 13 Jbeta primers. Some clones are missing from TCRdb's copy, which holds only in-frame ones; the method was immunoSEQ multiplex PCR. This sample carries about 82,000 clones, with 1.1% going to the ten biggest clones. The material sequenced was PBMCs. Source of these receptors: a woman in her twenties or thirties in good health and CMV-seronegative.

The rearrangement joins TRBV2 to TRBJ2-2, with D tentatively TRBD2 (5 bases). The CDR3 extends over 17 amino acids. Germline V gives CDR1 SNHLY, CDR2 FYNNEI. V dropped 3 bases and J dropped 1 base, with 15 bases sitting between them. The CDR3 region has the DNA TGTGCCAGCAGTGAGTATGGGAGTACATGGAACACCGGGGAGCTGTTTTTT. Translation gives CASSEYGSTWNTGELFF.

The chain uses TRBV29-1 and TRBJ1-1; 8 bases fit TRBD1. The trim removed 3 bases at V and 4 bases at J, leaving 1 base unmatched. The CDR3 runs 12 residues. In germline, CDR1 is SQVTM, CDR2 ANQGSEA. The CDR3 DNA follows: TGCAGCGTTGAGGGGACAGGCACTGAAGCTTTCTTT. This sequence encodes CSVEGTGTEAFF.

This sequence joins TRBV5-1 and TRBJ1-4; D unclear. Germline CDR1 reads SGHRS; CDR2 reads YFSETQ. V gave up 0 bases and J gave up 7 bases, with 10 bases separating them. The CDR3 consists of 14 residues. CDR3 in DNA: TGCGCCAGCAGCTTGGGGGTTGGAGGTGAAAAACTGTTTTTT. It codes for CASSLGVGGEKLFF.

The J gene is TRBJ2-5, the V gene TRBV5-1; 8 nucleotides match TRBD1. CDR3 length: 14 residues. Trimming took 3 bases from V and 4 from J; bases not matched to a gene: 5. Germline CDR1 and CDR2: SGHRS and YFSETQ. CDR3 protein: CASSSRQGRETQYF. The CDR3 DNA follows: TGCGCCAGCAGCTCCCGACAGGGGCGAGAGACCCAGTACTTC. Drawing the rest from reference TRBV5-1 and TRBJ2-5, the complete variable domain is KAGVTQTPRYLIKTRGQQVTLSCSPISGHRSVSWYQQTPGQGLQFLFEYFSETQRNKGNFPGRFSGRQFSNSRSEMNVSTLELGDSALYLCASSSRQGRETQYFGPGTRLLVL.

A word on this clone: At one boundary the junction diverges from the germline segment, which might be a read error. The chain is built from TRBV30 and TRBJ2-3; maybe TRBD1 (7 bases). The CDR3 spans 15 residues. Per the germline V gene, CDR1 is GTSNPN and CDR2 is SVGIG (reference sequence). This CDR3 is CAGSPRGETVDTQYF. In DNA form, the CDR3 reads TGTGCCGGGAGCCCCAGGGGGGAGACCGTCGATACGCAGTATTTT.

This chain joins TRBV7-8 and TRBJ2-5, with TRBD2 identical over 7 bases. Germline CDR1 is SGHVS and CDR2 is FQNEAQ. The CDR3 is 15 amino acids. J gave up 7 bases and V 0 bases, and 8 bases lay outside the gene matches. The CDR3 DNA follows: TGTGCCAGCAGCTTAGCGCTGGGAGGGGCAGGGACCCAGTACTTC. It is translated as CASSLALGGAGTQYF.

The rearrangement links TRBV27 to TRBJ1-1; 11 bases line up with TRBD1. The ends lost 4 bases at V and 4 bases at J; junction bases unmatched: 2. Germline loops: CDR1 MNHEY, CDR2 SMNVEV (reference sequence). This CDR3 has 14 residues. The CDR3 loop reads CASSWGQGGTEAFF. In DNA form, the CDR3 reads TGTGCCAGCAGTTGGGGACAGGGGGGCACTGAAGCTTTCTTT.

The chain has TRBV25-1 and TRBJ2-5; 7 bases map to TRBD2. The better agreement between TRBJ2-7 and the DNA end casts doubt on the J call. The V gene's germline CDR1 is MGHDK and CDR2 SYGVNS. The CDR3 has 17 amino acids. For the CDR3, the DNA is TGTGCCAGCAGTTCCCTCGGGAAAGCGGGAACCGCCTACGAGCAGTACTTC. Translation: CASSSLGKAGTAYEQYF.

The chain is built from TRBV30 and TRBJ1-3; 7 positions agree with TRBD1. CDR1 GTSNPN and CDR2 SVGIG come from the germline V gene (reference sequence). CDR3 size: 12 residues. Losses at the gene ends were 5 bases for V and 4 bases for J; bases not matched to a gene: 2. The CDR3 sequence is CAWGTEGNTIYF. The CDR3 coding sequence is TGTGCCTGGGGGACAGAAGGAAACACCATATATTTT.